This T cell receptor beta chain was found in a study of Tregs in tolerant kidney transplant recipients. Recipients received nonmyeloablative bone marrow transplants from related graft donors, with transient mixed chimerism. Produced via immunoSEQ multiplex PCR; TCRdb's table is partial and in-frame only. The table lists 50,000 to 65,000 clones, approximately 89% of them singletons. The TCR originated in a human patient who received a combined kidney and bone marrow transplant. The T cells may come from the graft donor. The sample here was CD4+ T cells from blood (PBMCs), taken 6 months after the transplant.

DNA for the CDR3: TGTGCCATCAGTGAAGCCATAGCGGTGTCCGGTATATGGGCCCAGTACTTC. It specifies CAISEAIAVSGIWAQYF. The V gene is TRBV10-3, the J gene TRBJ2-5; a weak D match, TRBD2 (6 bases). This CDR3 has 17 amino acids. Trimming pared 3 bases from V and 9 bases from J, leaving 26 bases between. Per germline, CDR1 ENHRY and CDR2 SYGVKD.